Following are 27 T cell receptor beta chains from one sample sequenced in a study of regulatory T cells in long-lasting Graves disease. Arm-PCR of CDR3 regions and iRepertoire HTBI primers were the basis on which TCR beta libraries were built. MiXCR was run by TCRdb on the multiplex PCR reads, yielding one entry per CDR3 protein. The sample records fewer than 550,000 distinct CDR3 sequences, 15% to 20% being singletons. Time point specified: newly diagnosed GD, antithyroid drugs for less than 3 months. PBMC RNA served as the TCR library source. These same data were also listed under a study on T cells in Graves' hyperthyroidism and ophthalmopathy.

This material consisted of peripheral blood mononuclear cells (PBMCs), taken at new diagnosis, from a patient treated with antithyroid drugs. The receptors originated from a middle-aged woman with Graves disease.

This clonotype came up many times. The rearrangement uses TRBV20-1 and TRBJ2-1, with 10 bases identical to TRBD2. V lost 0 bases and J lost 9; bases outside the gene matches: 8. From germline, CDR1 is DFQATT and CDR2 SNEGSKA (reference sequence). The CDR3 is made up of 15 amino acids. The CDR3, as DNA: TGCAGTGCTAGAGATACTAGCGGGACGCTTGGTGAGCAGTTCTTC. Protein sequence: CSARDTSGTLGEQFF.

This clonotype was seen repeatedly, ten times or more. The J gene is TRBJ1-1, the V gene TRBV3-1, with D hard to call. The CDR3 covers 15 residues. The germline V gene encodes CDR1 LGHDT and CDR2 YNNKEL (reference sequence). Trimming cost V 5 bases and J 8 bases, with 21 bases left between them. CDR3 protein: CASSAHRSGGKEAFF. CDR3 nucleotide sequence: TGTGCCAGCAGCGCCCATAGGTCAGGAGGGAAGGAAGCTTTCTTT.

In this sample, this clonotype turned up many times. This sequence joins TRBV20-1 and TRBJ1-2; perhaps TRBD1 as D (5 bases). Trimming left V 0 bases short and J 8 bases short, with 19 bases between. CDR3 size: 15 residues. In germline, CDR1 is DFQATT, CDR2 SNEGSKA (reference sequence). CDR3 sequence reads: CSAREPGGTGGGYTF. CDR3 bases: TGCAGTGCTAGAGAACCGGGAGGAACAGGTGGCGGCTACACCTTC.

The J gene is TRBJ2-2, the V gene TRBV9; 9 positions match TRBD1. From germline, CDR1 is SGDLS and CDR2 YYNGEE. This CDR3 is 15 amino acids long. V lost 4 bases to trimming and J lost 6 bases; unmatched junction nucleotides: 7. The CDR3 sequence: CASSRLTGGPGELFF. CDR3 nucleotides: TGTGCCAGCAGCCGATTGACAGGGGGACCCGGGGAGCTGTTTTTT.

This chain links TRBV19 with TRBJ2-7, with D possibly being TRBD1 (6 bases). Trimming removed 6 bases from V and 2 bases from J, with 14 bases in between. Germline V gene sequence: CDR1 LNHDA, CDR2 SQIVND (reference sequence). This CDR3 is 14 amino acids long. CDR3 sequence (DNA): TGTGCCAGTAGGTCTCACAGGGATGCCTACGAGCAGTACTTC. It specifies CASRSHRDAYEQYF.

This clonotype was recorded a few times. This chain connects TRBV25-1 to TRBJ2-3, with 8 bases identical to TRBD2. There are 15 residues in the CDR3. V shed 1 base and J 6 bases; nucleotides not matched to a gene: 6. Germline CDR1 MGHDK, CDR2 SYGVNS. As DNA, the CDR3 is TGTGCCAGCAGTGAATCTGCGGGGGGCGTTGATACGCAGTATTTT. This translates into CASSESAGGVDTQYF.

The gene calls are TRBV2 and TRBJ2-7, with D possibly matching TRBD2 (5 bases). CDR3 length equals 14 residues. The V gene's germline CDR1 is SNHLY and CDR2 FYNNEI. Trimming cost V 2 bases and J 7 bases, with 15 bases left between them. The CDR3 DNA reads TGTGCCAGCAGTGAAAGCGGACCTCTTGCAGAGCAGTACTTC. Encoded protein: CASSESGPLAEQYF.

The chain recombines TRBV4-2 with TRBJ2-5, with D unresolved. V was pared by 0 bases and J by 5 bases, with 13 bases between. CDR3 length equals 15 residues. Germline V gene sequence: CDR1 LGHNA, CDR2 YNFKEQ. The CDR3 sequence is CASSQDSVAYETQYF. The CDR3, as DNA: TGTGCCAGCAGCCAAGATTCGGTCGCCTACGAGACCCAGTACTTC.

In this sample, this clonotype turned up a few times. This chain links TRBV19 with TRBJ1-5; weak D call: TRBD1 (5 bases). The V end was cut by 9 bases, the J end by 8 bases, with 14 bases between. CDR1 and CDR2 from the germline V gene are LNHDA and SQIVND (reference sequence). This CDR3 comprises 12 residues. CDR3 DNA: TGTGCCAGCGGACACTACGAGGAGCCCCAGCATTTT. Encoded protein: CASGHYEEPQHF.

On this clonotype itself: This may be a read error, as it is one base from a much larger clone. Here the CDR3 DNA reads TGTGCCAGCGCCCTTTGGCATGACTATCAAGAGACCCAGTACTTC. Amino acids: CASALWHDYQETQYF. J is TRBJ2-5 and V is TRBV18; weak D call: TRBD2 (5 bases). Germline CDR1 reads KGHSH; CDR2 reads LQKENI. This CDR3 has 15 residues. V lost 8 bases and J lost 2, with 18 bases in between.

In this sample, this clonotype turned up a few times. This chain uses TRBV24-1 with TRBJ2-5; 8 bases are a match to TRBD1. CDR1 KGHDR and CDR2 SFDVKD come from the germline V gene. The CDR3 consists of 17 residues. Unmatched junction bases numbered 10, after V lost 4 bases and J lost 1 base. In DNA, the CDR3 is TGTGCCACCAGTGACATGACAGGGGTTGAGTCCCAAGAGACCCAGTACTTC. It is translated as CATSDMTGVESQETQYF.

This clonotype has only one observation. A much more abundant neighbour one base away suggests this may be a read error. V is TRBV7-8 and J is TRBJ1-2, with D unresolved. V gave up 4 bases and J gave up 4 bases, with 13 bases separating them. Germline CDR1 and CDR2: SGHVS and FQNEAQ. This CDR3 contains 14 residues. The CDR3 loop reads CASSSLADPYGYTF. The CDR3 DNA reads TGTGCCAGCAGCTCACTGGCCGACCCCTATGGCTACACCTTC.

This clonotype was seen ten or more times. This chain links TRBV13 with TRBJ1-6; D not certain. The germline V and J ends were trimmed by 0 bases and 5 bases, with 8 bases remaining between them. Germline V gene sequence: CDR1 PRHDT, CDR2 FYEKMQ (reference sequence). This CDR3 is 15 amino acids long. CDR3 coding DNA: TGTGCCAGCAGCTTAGGTTACAGCCATAATTCACCCCTCCACTTT. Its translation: CASSLGYSHNSPLHF. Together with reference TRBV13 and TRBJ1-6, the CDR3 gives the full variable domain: AAGVIQSPRHLIKEKRETATLKCYPIPRHDTVYWYQQGPGQDPQFLISFYEKMQSDKGSIPDRFSAQQFSDYHSELNMSSLELGDSALYFCASSLGYSHNSPLHFGNGTRLTVT.

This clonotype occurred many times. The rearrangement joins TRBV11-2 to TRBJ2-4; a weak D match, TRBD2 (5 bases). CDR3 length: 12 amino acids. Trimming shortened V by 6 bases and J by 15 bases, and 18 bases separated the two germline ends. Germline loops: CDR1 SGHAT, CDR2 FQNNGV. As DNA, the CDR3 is TGTGCCAGCAGTTCCGGAGGAGGCTGGGTGTACTTC. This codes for CASSSGGGWVYF.

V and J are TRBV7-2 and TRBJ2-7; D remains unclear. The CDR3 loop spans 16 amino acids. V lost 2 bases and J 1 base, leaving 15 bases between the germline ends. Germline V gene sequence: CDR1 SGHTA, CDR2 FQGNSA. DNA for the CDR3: TGTGCCAGCAGCTTATACCGTCCGAGCCCTTCCTACGAGCAGTACTTC. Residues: CASSLYRPSPSYEQYF.

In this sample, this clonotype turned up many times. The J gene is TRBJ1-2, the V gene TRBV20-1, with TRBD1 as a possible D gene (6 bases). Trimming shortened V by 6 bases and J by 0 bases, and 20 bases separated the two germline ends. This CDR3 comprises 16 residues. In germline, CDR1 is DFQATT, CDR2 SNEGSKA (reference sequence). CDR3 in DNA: TGCAGTGCCGGGGGGGGCGAACCCCAACCTAACTATGGCTACACCTTC. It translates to CSAGGGEPQPNYGYTF.

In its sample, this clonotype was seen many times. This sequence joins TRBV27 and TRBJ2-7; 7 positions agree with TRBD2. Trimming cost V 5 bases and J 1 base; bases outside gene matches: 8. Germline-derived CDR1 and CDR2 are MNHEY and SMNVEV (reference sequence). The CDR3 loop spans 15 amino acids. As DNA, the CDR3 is TGTGCCAGCAGTCCCCTGACTAGCCGATCCTACGAGCAGTACTTC. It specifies CASSPLTSRSYEQYF.

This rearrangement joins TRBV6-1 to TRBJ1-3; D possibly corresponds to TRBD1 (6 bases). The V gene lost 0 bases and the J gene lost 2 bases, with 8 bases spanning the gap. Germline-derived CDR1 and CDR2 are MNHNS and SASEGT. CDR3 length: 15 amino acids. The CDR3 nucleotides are TGTGCCAGCAGTGAAGCAGGGGGGACTGGAAACACCATATATTTT. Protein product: CASSEAGGTGNTIYF.

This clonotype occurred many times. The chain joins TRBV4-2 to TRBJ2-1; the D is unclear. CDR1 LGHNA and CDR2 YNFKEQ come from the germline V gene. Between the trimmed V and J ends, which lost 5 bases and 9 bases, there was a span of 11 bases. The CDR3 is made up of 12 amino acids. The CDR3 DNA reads TGTGCCAGCAGCTTAATTCTGGGTGAGCAGTTCTTC. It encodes CASSLILGEQFF.

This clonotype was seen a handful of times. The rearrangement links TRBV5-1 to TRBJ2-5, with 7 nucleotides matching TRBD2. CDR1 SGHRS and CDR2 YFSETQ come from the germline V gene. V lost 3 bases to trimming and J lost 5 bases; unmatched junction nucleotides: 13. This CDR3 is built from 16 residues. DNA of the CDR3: TGCGCCAGCAGCTCCCAGGCCTGGGGGGGAGTTGAGACCCAGTACTTC. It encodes CASSSQAWGGVETQYF.

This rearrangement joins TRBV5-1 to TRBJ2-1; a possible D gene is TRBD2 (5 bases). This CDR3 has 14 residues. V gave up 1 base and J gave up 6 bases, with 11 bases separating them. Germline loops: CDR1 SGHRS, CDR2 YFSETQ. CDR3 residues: CASSLSVAPNEQFF. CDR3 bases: TGCGCCAGCAGCTTGTCGGTAGCGCCCAATGAGCAGTTCTTC.

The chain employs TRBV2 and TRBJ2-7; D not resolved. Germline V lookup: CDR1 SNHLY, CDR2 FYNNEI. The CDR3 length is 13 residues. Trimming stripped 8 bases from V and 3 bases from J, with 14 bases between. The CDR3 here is CASGSQRNYEQYF. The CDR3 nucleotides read TGTGCCAGCGGGTCGCAGCGTAACTACGAGCAGTACTTC.

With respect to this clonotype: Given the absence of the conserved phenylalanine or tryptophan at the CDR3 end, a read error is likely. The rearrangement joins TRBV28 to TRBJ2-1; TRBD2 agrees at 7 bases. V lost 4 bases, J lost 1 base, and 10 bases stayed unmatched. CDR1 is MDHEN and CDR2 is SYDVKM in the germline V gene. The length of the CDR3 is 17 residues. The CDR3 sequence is CASSYNNLAVSYNEQFL. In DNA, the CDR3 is TGTGCCAGCAGTTACAATAATCTAGCGGTTTCCTACAATGAGCAGTTCCTC.

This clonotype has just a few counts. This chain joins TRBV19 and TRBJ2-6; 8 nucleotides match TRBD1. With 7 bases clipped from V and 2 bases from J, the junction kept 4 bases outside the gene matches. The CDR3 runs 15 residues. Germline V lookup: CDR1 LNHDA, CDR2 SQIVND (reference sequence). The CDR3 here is CASTSGGAGANVLTF. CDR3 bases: TGTGCCAGTACCTCAGGGGGCGCTGGGGCCAACGTCCTGACTTTC. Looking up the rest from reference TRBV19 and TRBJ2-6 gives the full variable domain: DGGITQSPKYLFRKEGQNVTLSCEQNLNHDAMYWYRQDPGQGLRLIYYSQIVNDFQKGDIAEGYSVSREKKESFPLTVTSAQKNPTAFYLCASTSGGAGANVLTFGAGSRLTVL.

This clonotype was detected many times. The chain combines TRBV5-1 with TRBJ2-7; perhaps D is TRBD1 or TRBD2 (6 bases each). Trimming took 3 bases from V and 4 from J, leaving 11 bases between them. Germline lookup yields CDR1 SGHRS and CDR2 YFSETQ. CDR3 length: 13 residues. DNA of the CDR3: TGCGCCAGCAGCTCGGGGGCTGCATACGAGCAGTACTTC. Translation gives CASSSGAAYEQYF.

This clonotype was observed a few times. CDR3 amino acids: CASSLDFGTHTEAFF. For the CDR3, the DNA is TGTGCCAGCAGCTTAGATTTTGGGACCCACACTGAAGCTTTCTTT. The chain carries TRBV7-9 and TRBJ1-1, with D possibly matching TRBD1 (5 bases). CDR1 and CDR2 from the germline V gene are SEHNR and FQNEAQ (reference sequence). There are 15 residues in the CDR3. V was trimmed by 1 base and J by 3 bases, leaving 12 bases between them.

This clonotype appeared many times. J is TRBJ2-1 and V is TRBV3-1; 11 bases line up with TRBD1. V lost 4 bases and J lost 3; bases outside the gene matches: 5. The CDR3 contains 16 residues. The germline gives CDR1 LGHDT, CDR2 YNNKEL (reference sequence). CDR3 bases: TGTGCCAGCAGCCTGCCGGGGACAGGGGGCTACAATGAGCAGTTCTTC. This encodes CASSLPGTGGYNEQFF.